The next 14 T cell receptor beta chains were all read from a single sample in a study of T cell responses to AZD1222 COVID-19 vaccine. Sequenced by immunoSEQ multiplex PCR; TCRdb stores in-frame clones only, minus some. Among over 150,000 clones, around nine tenths were seen once, and the ten largest hold around 1.1%. The source was peripheral blood, collected 28 days after the second AZD1222 dose. The receptors come from an adult who received the AZD1222 COVID-19 vaccine.

The rearrangement uses TRBV2 and TRBJ2-7; D possibly uses TRBD1 or TRBD2 (6 bases each). Trimming removed 1 base at V and 2 bases at J, with 24 bases between. Germline V gene data show CDR1 as SNHLY and CDR2 as FYNNEI. The CDR3 is made up of 19 amino acids. The CDR3 coding sequence is TGTGCCAGCAGTGAAGATGAAAGGGGGGCCCCGGGATTTCCCTACGAGCAGTACTTC. Translating it yields CASSEDERGAPGFPYEQYF. The entire variable domain, with the rest obtained from reference TRBV2 and TRBJ2-7, is as follows: EPEVTQTPSHQVTQMGQEVILRCVPISNHLYFYWYRQILGQKVEFLVSFYNNEISEKSEIFDDQFSVERPDGSNFTLKIRSTKLEDSAMYFCASSEDERGAPGFPYEQYFGPGTRLTVT.

The chain couples TRBV5-1 to TRBJ1-1, with a tentative D call TRBD1 (5 bases). The CDR3 totals 16 residues. CDR1 is SGHRS and CDR2 is YFSETQ in the germline V gene. V shed 0 bases and J shed 0 bases, with 12 bases lying between them. This chain's CDR3 is CASSLAPGPMNTEAFF. The CDR3 DNA is TGCGCCAGCAGCTTGGCCCCAGGGCCCATGAACACTGAAGCTTTCTTT.

The chain has TRBV6-1 and TRBJ1-6, with 8 positions matching TRBD1. CDR3 length: 15 amino acids. Germline assignment: CDR1 MNHNS and CDR2 SASEGT. Trimming removed 0 bases from V and 10 bases from J; junction bases left unmatched: 5. The CDR3 nucleotides read TGTGCCAGCAGTGAAGCCTCAGGGACAGGATCACCCCTCCACTTT. Its translation: CASSEASGTGSPLHF.

V and J are TRBV30 and TRBJ2-1; D possibly uses TRBD1 or TRBD2 (6 bases each). The CDR3 contains 12 residues. The germline V and J ends were trimmed by 8 bases and 9 bases, with 17 bases remaining between them. Germline CDR1 reads GTSNPN; CDR2 reads SVGIG (reference sequence). The CDR3 is CAGAGLGGEQFF. The CDR3 region has the DNA TGTGCCGGCGCGGGGTTAGGGGGTGAGCAGTTCTTC.

As for this clone: Other nucleotide sequences in the sample specify the same CDR3. V gene TRBV19 combines with J gene TRBJ2-1, with D possibly matching TRBD2 (6 bases). The V gene's germline CDR1 is LNHDA and CDR2 SQIVND (reference sequence). The CDR3 is made up of 14 amino acids. Trimming stripped 5 bases from V and 3 bases from J, with 11 bases between. Here the CDR3 DNA reads TGTGCCAGTAGTTCTGGGGGACTCTACAATGAGCAGTTCTTC. As protein: CASSSGGLYNEQFF.

This chain uses TRBV29-1 with TRBJ2-7, with TRBD2 matching 7 bases. The CDR3 totals 13 residues. Per germline, CDR1 SQVTM and CDR2 ANQGSEA. Germline trimming cut 7 bases from V and 1 base from J; bases unmatched to any gene: 7. The CDR3 nucleotides are TGCAGCGCAAGGGACTATTCTTCCTACGAGCAGTACTTC. It specifies CSARDYSSYEQYF.

A remark on this clone: Sequence at one end of the junction differs from germline and may be a read error. The gene calls are TRBV5-4 and TRBJ2-5; 10 bases are a match to TRBD2. Germline lookup yields CDR1 SGHNT and CDR2 YYREEE (reference sequence). The CDR3 consists of 16 residues. DNA of the CDR3: TGTGCCAGCAGCATTAGCGGGGGGCCCCTATCAGAGGCCCAGTACTTC. Translation: CASSISGGPLSEAQYF.

This chain links TRBV3-1 (or the pseudogene TRBV3-2) with TRBJ2-4; D ambiguous. Germline V gene sequence: CDR1 LGHDT, CDR2 YNNKEL (reference sequence). This CDR3 is 15 amino acids long. The V end lost 5 bases, the J end lost 0 bases, and 11 bases lay between the germline ends. The CDR3 spells CASSTYTLAKNIQYF. CDR3 nucleotide sequence: TGTGCCAGCAGCACCTACACCCTAGCCAAAAACATTCAGTACTTC.

This chain's CDR3 is CASSIDIGASSYEQYF. The CDR3 nucleotides read TGTGCCAGTAGTATAGACATCGGGGCGAGCTCCTACGAGCAGTACTTC. J is TRBJ2-7 and V is TRBV19; D is tentatively TRBD1 or TRBD2 (5 bases each). V was trimmed by 0 bases and J by 0 bases, leaving 12 bases between them. There are 16 residues in the CDR3. From germline, CDR1 is LNHDA and CDR2 SQIVND (reference sequence).

This chain links TRBV10-2 with TRBJ1-2; D ambiguous. Germline values: CDR1 WSHSY, CDR2 SAAADI. This CDR3 has 13 residues. V lost 6 bases and J 5 bases, leaving 13 bases between the germline ends. DNA of the CDR3: TGCGCCAGCAGAGAGGGTTCAAGGTATGGCTACACCTTC. It yields the protein CASREGSRYGYTF.

The V gene is TRBV5-1, the J gene TRBJ2-7; 8 bases line up with TRBD1. The CDR3 is made up of 15 amino acids. Looked up from germline, CDR1 is SGHRS and CDR2 is YFSETQ. J gave up 3 bases and V 2 bases, and 7 bases lay outside the gene matches. The DNA for the CDR3 is TGCGCCAGCAGCTTCTGGACAGGGACCGGCTACGAGCAGTACTTC. Its protein product is CASSFWTGTGYEQYF.

The chain joins TRBV6-5 to TRBJ1-1; D gene uncertain. The CDR3 runs to 13 residues. Trimming removed 7 bases from V and 8 bases from J, with 17 bases in between. Germline loops: CDR1 MNHEY, CDR2 SVGAGI. CDR3 bases: TGTGCCAGCACTCCTACGCCCATAATCGAAGCTTTCTTT. This translates into CASTPTPIIEAFF.

The chain links TRBV19 to TRBJ2-1, with D unresolved. This CDR3 is built from 13 residues. Between the trimmed V and J ends, which lost 5 bases and 2 bases, there was a span of 7 bases. CDR1 and CDR2 from the germline V gene are LNHDA and SQIVND (reference sequence). CDR3 sequence: CASSPGPYNEQFF. In DNA form, the CDR3 reads TGTGCCAGTAGTCCAGGTCCCTACAATGAGCAGTTCTTC.

The chain carries TRBV7-9 and TRBJ1-2, with a tentative D call TRBD1 (5 bases). CDR1 and CDR2 (germline): SEHNR, FQNEAQ (reference sequence). The germline V and J ends were trimmed by 1 base and 6 bases, with 9 bases remaining between them. The CDR3 spans 13 residues. This chain's CDR3 is CASSLVTGDGYTF. CDR3 sequence (DNA): TGTGCCAGCAGCTTAGTTACAGGAGATGGCTACACCTTC.